This T cell receptor beta chain was found in a study of tumor-infiltrating lymphocytes in primary liver carcinoma. In the study overall: Productive TCRbeta read yields ran from roughly 3.6 to 7.1 million per sample and were similar between tissues.

CDR1 is MNHEY, CDR2 SVGAGI, per germline. CDR3 length: 16 amino acids. Remarks on this clonotype: At one of its ends the junction is not consistent with the germline gene, which may arise from a read error.

The researchers obtained blood RNA from unsorted whole blood and also extracted germline DNA. Patients carried chronic HBV infection without prior treatment. TCR beta cDNA was reverse-transcribed from about 500 ng of total RNA. The reaction used a constant-region primer and ProtoScript II reverse transcriptase. Three nested multiplex PCR rounds, a slightly modified ARM-PCR, produced the libraries for TCR beta. A C-beta reverse primer was combined with TRBV1-TRBV30 forward primers in the first two PCR rounds, and each round had roughly 11 cycles. Using its own MiXCR run on the multiplex PCR reads, TCRdb lists one record per CDR3 protein. The sample shows 310,000 or so distinct CDR3 sequences, approximately 64% of them seen only once.

This chain uses TRBV6-5 with TRBJ2-7; TRBD2 is a possible D gene (6 bases). The clonotype originates from a man between 40 and 49 years old with primary liver carcinoma and hepatitis B virus infection. The sequenced sample consisted of peripheral blood. The CDR3 here is CASSYSKTGVWYDQYF. The CDR3 region has the DNA TGTGCCAGCAGTTACTCGAAGACGGGGGTGTGGTACGATCAGTACTTC.